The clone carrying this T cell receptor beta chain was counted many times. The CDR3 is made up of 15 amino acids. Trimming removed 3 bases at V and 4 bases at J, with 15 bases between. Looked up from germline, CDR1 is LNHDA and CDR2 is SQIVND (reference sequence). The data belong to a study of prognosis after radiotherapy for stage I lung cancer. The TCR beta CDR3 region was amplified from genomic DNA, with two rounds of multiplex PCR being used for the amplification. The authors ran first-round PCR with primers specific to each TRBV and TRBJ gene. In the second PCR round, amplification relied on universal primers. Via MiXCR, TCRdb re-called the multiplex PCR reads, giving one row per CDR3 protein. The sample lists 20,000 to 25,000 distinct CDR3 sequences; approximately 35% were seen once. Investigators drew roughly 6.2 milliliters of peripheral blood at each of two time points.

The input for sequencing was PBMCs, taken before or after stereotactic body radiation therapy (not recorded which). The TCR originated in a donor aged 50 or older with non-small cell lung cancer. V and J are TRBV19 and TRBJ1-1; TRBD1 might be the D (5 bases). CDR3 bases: TGTGCCAGTAGTATGGGACGGGGCTGTGGCACTGAAGCTTTCTTT. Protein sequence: CASSMGRGCGTEAFF.